The rows below give T cell receptor beta chains drawn from one sample of a study of blood T cell repertoires in COVID-19. Some clones are missing from TCRdb's copy, which holds only in-frame ones; the method was immunoSEQ multiplex PCR. In the table there are fewer than 25,000 clones, 75% to 95% of which are singletons. Sequencing was performed on peripheral blood. Source of these receptors: a woman in her seventies with active COVID-19. CDR3s include the opening cysteine and the closing phenylalanine or tryptophan. A D gene is named only where the DNA matches it firmly. Size values are once, few and many counts, or a class for expanded clones, and some rows have none.

j_call: TRBJ2-7
d_call: TRBD1
clone_size: -
v_call: TRBV27
cdr3_aa: CASSPPGTGFLYEQYF
cdr3_nt: TGTGCCAGCAGTCCCCCCGGGACAGGGTTTCTGTACGAGCAGTACTTC

j_call: TRBJ2-2
d_call: -
clone_size: few
v_call: TRBV7-2
cdr3_aa: CASSLGGTGELFF
cdr3_nt: TGTGCCAGCAGCTTAGGAGGCACCGGGGAGCTGTTTTTT

j_call: TRBJ1-2
d_call: -
clone_size: -
v_call: TRBV15
cdr3_aa: CATSRRLGSNYGYTF
cdr3_nt: TGTGCCACCAGCAGACGGCTGGGGAGTAACTATGGCTACACCTTC

j_call: TRBJ2-3
d_call: -
clone_size: -
v_call: TRBV3-1/TRBV3-2
cdr3_aa: CASSLQGGTDTQYF
cdr3_nt: TGTGCCAGCAGCCTACAGGGTGGCACAGATACGCAGTATTTT

j_call: TRBJ1-6
d_call: -
clone_size: -
v_call: TRBV6-2/TRBV6-3
cdr3_aa: CASSSGRTDSPLHF
cdr3_nt: TGTGCCAGCAGCTCAGGACGGACAGATTCACCCCTCCACTTT

j_call: TRBJ2-5
d_call: -
clone_size: -
v_call: TRBV24-1
cdr3_aa: CATYMTAQETQYF
cdr3_nt: TGTGCCACTTACATGACAGCTCAAGAGACCCAGTACTTC

j_call: TRBJ2-1
d_call: -
clone_size: -
v_call: TRBV4-3
cdr3_aa: CASSQDGGLEQFF
cdr3_nt: TGCGCCAGCAGCCAAGATGGCGGGCTTGAGCAGTTCTTC

j_call: TRBJ2-7
d_call: TRBD1
clone_size: -
v_call: TRBV5-4
cdr3_aa: CAGGQGAYEQYF
cdr3_nt: TGTGCCGGCGGACAGGGGGCCTACGAGCAGTACTTC

j_call: TRBJ1-4
d_call: TRBD1
clone_size: -
v_call: TRBV2
cdr3_aa: CASSGRGRSTNEKLFF
cdr3_nt: TGTGCCAGCAGTGGGAGGGGGCGATCAACTAATGAAAAACTGTTTTTT

j_call: TRBJ2-4
d_call: TRBD1
clone_size: -
v_call: TRBV10-3
cdr3_aa: CAISEANRGVAKNIQYF
cdr3_nt: TGTGCCATCAGTGAGGCCAACAGGGGAGTAGCCAAAAACATTCAGTACTTC

j_call: TRBJ1-3
d_call: TRBD1
clone_size: -
v_call: TRBV28
cdr3_aa: CASSPPDRGRNTIYF
cdr3_nt: TGTGCCAGCAGTCCCCCGGACAGGGGGCGCAACACCATATATTTT

j_call: TRBJ1-5
d_call: TRBD1
clone_size: -
v_call: TRBV6-2/TRBV6-3
cdr3_aa: CASSYQGPTGGSRKSNQPQHF
cdr3_nt: TGTGCCAGCAGTTACCAGGGTCCCACAGGGGGTTCGCGAAAATCCAATCAGCCCCAGCATTTT

j_call: TRBJ2-7
d_call: TRBD2
clone_size: once
v_call: TRBV2
cdr3_aa: CASSRGTSGISSYEQYF
cdr3_nt: TGTGCCAGCAGTCGGGGTACTAGCGGGATTAGTTCCTACGAGCAGTACTTC

j_call: TRBJ1-1
d_call: TRBD1
clone_size: -
v_call: TRBV6-6
cdr3_aa: CASSYRQGGTEAFF
cdr3_nt: TGTGCCAGCAGTTACCGCCAGGGGGGTACTGAAGCTTTCTTT

j_call: TRBJ1-1
d_call: -
clone_size: -
v_call: TRBV7-9
cdr3_aa: CASSSRLRYLNTEAFF
cdr3_nt: TGTGCCAGCAGTTCCCGACTCAGATATTTGAACACTGAAGCTTTCTTT

j_call: TRBJ1-4
d_call: TRBD1
clone_size: -
v_call: TRBV5-1
cdr3_aa: CASSLRGLNEKLFF
cdr3_nt: TGCGCCAGCAGCTTAAGGGGGCTTAATGAAAAACTGTTTTTT

j_call: TRBJ1-5
d_call: -
clone_size: -
v_call: TRBV3-1/TRBV3-2
cdr3_aa: CASSHRGSYLRPQHF
cdr3_nt: TGTGCCAGCAGCCATCGGGGTAGCTACCTTCGGCCCCAGCATTTT

j_call: TRBJ2-1
d_call: -
clone_size: -
v_call: TRBV11-2
cdr3_aa: CASSLMRLQRWTYNEQFF
cdr3_nt: TGTGCCAGCAGCTTAATGCGGTTGCAGCGCTGGACCTACAATGAGCAGTTCTTC

j_call: TRBJ2-1
d_call: -
clone_size: -
v_call: TRBV19
cdr3_aa: CASSIGTSYNEQFF
cdr3_nt: TGTGCCAGTAGTATAGGAACTAGCTACAATGAGCAGTTCTTC

j_call: TRBJ2-7
d_call: TRBD2
clone_size: -
v_call: TRBV7-9
cdr3_aa: CASSYSGSRSYEQYF
cdr3_nt: TGTGCCAGCAGTTATAGCGGGAGTCGGTCCTACGAGCAGTACTTC

j_call: TRBJ1-1
d_call: -
clone_size: -
v_call: TRBV20-1
cdr3_aa: CSAREREAFF
cdr3_nt: TGCAGTGCTAGAGAGCGAGAAGCTTTCTTT

j_call: TRBJ2-5
d_call: TRBD2
clone_size: -
v_call: TRBV5-3
cdr3_aa: CARSPRPTSGRPETQYF
cdr3_nt: TGTGCCAGAAGCCCTAGACCTACTAGCGGGAGACCAGAGACCCAGTACTTC

j_call: TRBJ1-1
d_call: -
clone_size: -
v_call: TRBV10-3
cdr3_aa: CAISDSGGFEAFF
cdr3_nt: TGTGCCATCAGTGATAGCGGGGGATTTGAAGCTTTCTTT

j_call: TRBJ1-5
d_call: TRBD1
clone_size: -
v_call: TRBV19
cdr3_aa: CASSILGQGYNQPQHF
cdr3_nt: TGTGCCAGTAGTATTTTGGGACAGGGCTACAATCAGCCCCAGCATTTT

j_call: TRBJ2-5
d_call: TRBD1
clone_size: -
v_call: TRBV29-1
cdr3_aa: CSARTGGVETQYF
cdr3_nt: TGCAGCGCTAGGACAGGGGGCGTCGAGACCCAGTACTTC

j_call: TRBJ2-7
d_call: TRBD1
clone_size: once
v_call: TRBV19
cdr3_aa: CASRETTGTGNPYEQYF
cdr3_nt: TGTGCCAGTAGAGAGACTACCGGGACAGGGAACCCCTACGAGCAGTACTTC

j_call: TRBJ2-3
d_call: TRBD2
clone_size: -
v_call: TRBV5-1
cdr3_aa: CASSLKRTSGTTASDTQYF
cdr3_nt: TGCGCCAGCAGCTTGAAACGGACTAGCGGGACGACGGCGTCAGATACGCAGTATTTT

j_call: TRBJ1-2
d_call: -
clone_size: -
v_call: TRBV6-4
cdr3_aa: CASSPMGGLLKGYTF
cdr3_nt: TGTGCCAGCAGTCCGATGGGGGGGCTGTTGAAGGGCTACACCTTC

j_call: TRBJ1-4
d_call: -
clone_size: -
v_call: TRBV14
cdr3_aa: CASSQGHRQVNEKLFF
cdr3_nt: TGTGCCAGCAGCCAAGGGCACAGACAGGTTAATGAAAAACTGTTTTTT

j_call: TRBJ2-7
d_call: TRBD1
clone_size: -
v_call: TRBV11-2
cdr3_aa: CASSSGTGNHEQYF
cdr3_nt: TGTGCCAGCAGCTCCGGGACAGGGAATCACGAGCAGTACTTC

j_call: TRBJ1-3
d_call: TRBD1
clone_size: -
v_call: TRBV5-6
cdr3_aa: CASSWGQGVGTIYF
cdr3_nt: TGTGCCAGCAGTTGGGGACAGGGAGTCGGCACCATATATTTT

j_call: TRBJ1-2
d_call: -
clone_size: few
v_call: TRBV9
cdr3_aa: CASSPTSNYGYTF
cdr3_nt: TGTGCCAGCAGCCCGACATCTAACTATGGCTACACCTTC

j_call: TRBJ2-7
d_call: TRBD1
clone_size: -
v_call: TRBV29-1
cdr3_aa: CSVGDRGYEQYF
cdr3_nt: TGCAGCGTTGGGGACAGGGGATACGAGCAGTACTTC

j_call: TRBJ1-4
d_call: TRBD1
clone_size: -
v_call: TRBV7-9
cdr3_aa: CASSRQQGVGEKLFF
cdr3_nt: TGTGCCAGCAGCCGACAACAGGGGGTAGGCGAAAAACTGTTTTTT

j_call: TRBJ2-5
d_call: -
clone_size: -
v_call: TRBV10-2
cdr3_aa: CASSALRRSSQETQYF
cdr3_nt: TGCGCCAGCAGTGCCCTTCGGAGGAGCAGCCAAGAGACCCAGTACTTC

j_call: TRBJ2-2
d_call: TRBD1
clone_size: -
v_call: TRBV7-2
cdr3_aa: CASSWTGPGELFF
cdr3_nt: TGTGCCAGCAGCTGGACAGGGCCCGGGGAGCTGTTTTTT